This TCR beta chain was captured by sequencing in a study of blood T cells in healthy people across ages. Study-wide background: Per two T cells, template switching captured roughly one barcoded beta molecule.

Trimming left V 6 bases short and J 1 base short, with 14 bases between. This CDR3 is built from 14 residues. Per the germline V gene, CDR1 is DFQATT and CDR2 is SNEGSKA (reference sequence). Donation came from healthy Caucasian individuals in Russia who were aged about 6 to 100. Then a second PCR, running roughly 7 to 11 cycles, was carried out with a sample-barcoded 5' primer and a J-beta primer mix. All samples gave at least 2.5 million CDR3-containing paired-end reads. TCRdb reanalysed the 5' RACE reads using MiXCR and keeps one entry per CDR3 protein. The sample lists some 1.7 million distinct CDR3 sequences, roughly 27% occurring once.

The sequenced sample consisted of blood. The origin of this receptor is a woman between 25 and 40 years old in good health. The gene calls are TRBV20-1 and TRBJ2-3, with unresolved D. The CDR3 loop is CSADIPLGTDTQYF. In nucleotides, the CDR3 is TGCAGTGCCGACATTCCCCTGGGCACAGATACGCAGTATTTT.